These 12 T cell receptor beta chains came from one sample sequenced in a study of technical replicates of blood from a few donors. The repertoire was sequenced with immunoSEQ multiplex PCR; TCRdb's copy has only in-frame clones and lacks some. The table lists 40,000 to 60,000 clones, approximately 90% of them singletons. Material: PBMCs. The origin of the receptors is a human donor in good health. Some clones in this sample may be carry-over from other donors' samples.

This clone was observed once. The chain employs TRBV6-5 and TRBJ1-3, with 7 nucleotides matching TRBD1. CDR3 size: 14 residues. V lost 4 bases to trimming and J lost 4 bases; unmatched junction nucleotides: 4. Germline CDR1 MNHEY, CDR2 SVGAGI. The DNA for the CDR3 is TGTGCCAGCAGTTTTACAGGGGCAGGAAACACCATATATTTT. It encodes CASSFTGAGNTIYF.

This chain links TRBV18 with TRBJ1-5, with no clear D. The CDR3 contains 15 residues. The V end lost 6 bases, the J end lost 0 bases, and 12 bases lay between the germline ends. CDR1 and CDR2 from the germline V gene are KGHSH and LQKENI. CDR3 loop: CASSPPGYSNQPQHF. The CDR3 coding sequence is TGTGCCAGCTCCCCCCCCGGGTATAGCAATCAGCCCCAGCATTTT.

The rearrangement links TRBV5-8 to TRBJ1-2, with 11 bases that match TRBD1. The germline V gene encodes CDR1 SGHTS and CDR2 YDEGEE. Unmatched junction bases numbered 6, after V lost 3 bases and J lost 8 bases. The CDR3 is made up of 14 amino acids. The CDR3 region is CASSYGQGARGYTF. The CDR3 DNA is TGTGCCAGCAGCTATGGACAGGGGGCAAGGGGCTACACCTTC.

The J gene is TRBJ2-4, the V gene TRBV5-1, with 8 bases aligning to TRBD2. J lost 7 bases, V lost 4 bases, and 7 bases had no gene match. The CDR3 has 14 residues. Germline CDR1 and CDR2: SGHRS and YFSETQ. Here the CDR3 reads CASSVTSVPNIQYF. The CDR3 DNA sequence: TGCGCCAGCAGCGTGACTAGCGTTCCTAACATTCAGTACTTC.

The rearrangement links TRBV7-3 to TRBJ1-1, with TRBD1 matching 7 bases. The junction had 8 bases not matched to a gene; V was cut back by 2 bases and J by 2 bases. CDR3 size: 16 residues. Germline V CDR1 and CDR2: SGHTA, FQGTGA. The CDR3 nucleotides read TGTGCCAGCAGCTTATTTGGGACAGCGATTAACACTGAAGCTTTCTTT. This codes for CASSLFGTAINTEAFF.

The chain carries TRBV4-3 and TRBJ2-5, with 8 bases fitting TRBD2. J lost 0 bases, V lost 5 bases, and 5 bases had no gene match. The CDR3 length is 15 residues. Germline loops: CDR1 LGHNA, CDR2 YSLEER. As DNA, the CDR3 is TGCGCCAGCAGCACTCGACTAGCGTACCAAGAGACCCAGTACTTC. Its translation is CASSTRLAYQETQYF.

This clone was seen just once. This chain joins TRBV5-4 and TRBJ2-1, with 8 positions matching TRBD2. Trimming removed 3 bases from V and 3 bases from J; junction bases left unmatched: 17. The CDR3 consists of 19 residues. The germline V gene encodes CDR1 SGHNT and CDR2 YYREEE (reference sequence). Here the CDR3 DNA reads TGTGCCAGCAGCTCAAGAAGGCTAGCGGGCCACGGCAGCTACAATGAGCAGTTCTTC. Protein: CASSSRRLAGHGSYNEQFF.

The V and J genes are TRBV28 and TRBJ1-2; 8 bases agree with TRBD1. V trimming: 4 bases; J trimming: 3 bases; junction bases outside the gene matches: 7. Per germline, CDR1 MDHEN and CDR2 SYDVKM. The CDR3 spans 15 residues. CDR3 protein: CASSSGQGAHYGYTF. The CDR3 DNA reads TGTGCCAGCAGTTCGGGGCAGGGGGCTCACTATGGCTACACCTTC.

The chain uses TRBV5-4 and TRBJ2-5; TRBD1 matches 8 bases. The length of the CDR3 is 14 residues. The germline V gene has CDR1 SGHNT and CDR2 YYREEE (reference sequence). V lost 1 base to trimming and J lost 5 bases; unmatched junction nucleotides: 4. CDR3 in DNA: TGTGCCAGCAGCTTGTCCAGACAGGGGGAGACCCAGTACTTC. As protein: CASSLSRQGETQYF.

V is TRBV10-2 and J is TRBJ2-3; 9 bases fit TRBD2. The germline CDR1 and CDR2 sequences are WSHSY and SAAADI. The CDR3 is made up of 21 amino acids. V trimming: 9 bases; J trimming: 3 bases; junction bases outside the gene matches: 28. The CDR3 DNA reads TGCGCCAGAACCTCTATTCCGGGACTAGCTTTGGGACTCCACAGGACAGATACGCAGTATTTT. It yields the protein CARTSIPGLALGLHRTDTQYF.

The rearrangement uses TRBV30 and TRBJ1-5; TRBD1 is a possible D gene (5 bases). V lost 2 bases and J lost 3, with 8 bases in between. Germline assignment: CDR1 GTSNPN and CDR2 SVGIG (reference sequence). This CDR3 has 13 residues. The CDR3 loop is CAWSSGFNQPQHF. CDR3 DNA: TGTGCCTGGAGTTCAGGGTTCAATCAGCCCCAGCATTTT.

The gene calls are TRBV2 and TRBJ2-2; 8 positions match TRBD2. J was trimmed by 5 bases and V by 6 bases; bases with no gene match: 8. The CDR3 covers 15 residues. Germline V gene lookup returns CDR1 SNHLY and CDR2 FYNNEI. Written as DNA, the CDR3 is TGTGCCAGCAGGGCTTCTAGCGGGCGGACCGGGGAGCTGTTTTTT. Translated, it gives CASRASSGRTGELFF.